A selection of T cell receptor beta chains follows, all from one sample in a study of blood T cells in healthy people across ages. Using its own MiXCR run on the 5' RACE reads, TCRdb lists one record per CDR3 protein. This table has about 680,000 distinct CDR3 sequences, 49% appearing once. Sequencing input: blood. The source is a woman aged 60-70 years in good health. CDR3s include the opening cysteine and the closing phenylalanine or tryptophan. Fields, in order: clone size, J gene, D gene, V gene, CDR3 protein, CDR3 DNA. D genes are given only for firm matches. The listing skips clone size in some rows; elsewhere it reads once, few, many or a size class.

NA TRBJ2-5 TRBD1 TRBV12-3/TRBV12-4 CAGTGTVQETQYF TGTGCCGGCACCGGGACAGTGCAAGAGACCCAGTACTTC
NA TRBJ2-7 NA TRBV6-5 CASSAGGASLCEQYF TGTGCCAGCAGCGCAGGGGGGGCCTCCTTGTGCGAGCAGTACTTC
NA TRBJ1-1 NA TRBV6-1 CASSEYRVSEAFF TGTGCCAGCAGTGAATACAGGGTGTCTGAAGCTTTCTTT
NA TRBJ2-7 TRBD2 TRBV20-1 CSAWSSGLGGQYF TGCAGTGCTTGGTCTAGCGGCTTAGGAGGGCAGTACTTC
few TRBJ2-2 NA TRBV7-2 CASSPRGENTGELFF TGTGCCAGCAGCCCCCGGGGCGAGAACACCGGGGAGCTGTTTTTT
few TRBJ2-7 NA TRBV7-9 CASSRESTYEQYF TGTGCCAGCAGCCGCGAGAGTACCTACGAGCAGTACTTC
NA TRBJ2-1 NA TRBV14 CASSQVHSRGNEQFF TGTGCCAGCAGCCAAGTCCACAGCCGGGGCAATGAGCAGTTCTTC
many TRBJ1-2 TRBD1 TRBV29-1 CSVEGTGQSYGYTF TGCAGCGTTGAAGGTACGGGACAGAGCTATGGCTACACCTTC
NA TRBJ2-7 NA TRBV12-3/TRBV12-4 CASSRGQWEQYF TGTGCCAGCAGCCGAGGACAGTGGGAGCAGTACTTC
NA TRBJ2-7 TRBD2 TRBV25-1 CASRTSGRSNEQYF TGTGCCAGCCGTACTAGCGGCAGGAGCAATGAGCAGTACTTC
NA TRBJ1-1 NA TRBV2 CASSRRRGAKDTEAFF TGTGCCAGCAGCCGTCGGAGGGGGGCCAAGGACACTGAAGCTTTCTTT
few TRBJ2-1 TRBD2 TRBV7-2 CASSGSRAGGINEQFF TGTGCCAGCAGCGGATCCAGGGCGGGGGGGATCAATGAGCAGTTCTTC
NA TRBJ2-3 NA TRBV20-1 CSARSSRLLHSTDTQYF TGCAGTGCTAGGAGTTCCAGACTACTCCACAGCACAGATACGCAGTATTTT
NA TRBJ1-1 NA TRBV12-3/TRBV12-4 CASSSQGFPEAFF TGTGCCAGCAGTTCACAGGGTTTCCCTGAAGCTTTCTTT
few TRBJ2-7 NA TRBV27 CASSSAGTGRREQYF TGTGCCAGCAGTTCCGCGGGGACGGGTCGTCGAGAGCAGTACTTC
few TRBJ2-1 NA TRBV20-1 CSARERGDEQFF TGCAGTGCTAGAGAAAGGGGGGATGAGCAGTTCTTC
few TRBJ1-2 NA TRBV9 CASRREYGYTF TGTGCCAGCAGGCGGGAGTATGGCTACACCTTC
NA TRBJ2-7 TRBD1 TRBV15 CATSRDLETGLSEQYF TGTGCCACCAGCAGAGATCTGGAGACAGGGCTATCCGAGCAGTACTTC
NA TRBJ2-1 NA TRBV7-2 CASSRTNKQFF TGTGCCAGCAGCCGGACTAATAAGCAGTTCTTC
few TRBJ1-2 NA TRBV7-2 CASSLGGVRYGYTF TGTGCCAGCAGCTTAGGAGGGGTCCGTTATGGCTACACCTTC
NA TRBJ2-5 TRBD2 TRBV29-1 CSVPGGEETQYF TGCAGCGTACCGGGAGGGGAAGAGACCCAGTACTTC
NA TRBJ2-7 NA TRBV11-1 CASSLLTGKDYEQYF TGTGCCAGCAGCTTATTAACGGGAAAGGACTACGAGCAGTACTTC
few TRBJ2-7 NA TRBV4-2 CASSPGGGRYEQYF TGTGCCAGCAGCCCCGGGGGTGGGAGATACGAGCAGTACTTC
few TRBJ2-3 NA TRBV5-5 CASSTALDTQYF TGTGCCAGCAGCACGGCTCTAGATACGCAGTATTTT
NA TRBJ2-7 NA TRBV6-1 CASSDGGRYLTGEQYF TGTGCCAGCAGTGACGGGGGCCGGTATCTGACCGGGGAGCAGTACTTC
few TRBJ2-3 NA TRBV9 CASSVAVRDPQYF TGTGCCAGCAGCGTAGCCGTCCGGGATCCGCAGTATTTT
NA TRBJ1-1 NA TRBV20-1 CSAREGKMNTEAFF TGCAGTGCTAGAGAAGGGAAAATGAACACTGAAGCTTTCTTT
few TRBJ2-5 NA TRBV7-6 CASSGGTGSTQYF TGTGCCAGCAGCGGGGGGACGGGTTCGACCCAGTACTTC
NA TRBJ1-2 NA TRBV2 CASSEQSTTRGGYTF TGTGCCAGCAGTGAACAGTCCACAACAAGGGGTGGCTACACCTTC
NA TRBJ2-7 NA TRBV7-9 CASSSLFTGEQYF TGTGCCAGCAGCTCCCTATTTACCGGCGAGCAGTACTTC
NA TRBJ2-7 NA TRBV6-6 CASSYGVVRTVDEQYF TGTGCCAGCAGTTACGGGGTAGTCAGGACAGTTGACGAGCAGTACTTC
NA TRBJ2-3 NA TRBV24-1 CATSDIPSTDTQYF TGTGCCACCTCGGACATTCCTAGCACAGATACGCAGTATTTT
NA TRBJ2-3 NA TRBV6-2/TRBV6-3 CASRARSSDTQYF TGTGCCAGCAGGGCCAGATCATCAGATACGCAGTATTTT
few TRBJ2-7 NA TRBV20-1 CSARDPNRGGYEQYF TGCAGTGCTAGAGACCCCAACAGGGGAGGTTACGAGCAGTACTTC
NA TRBJ1-1 NA TRBV5-1 CASSFGFGQQNTEAFF TGCGCCAGCAGCTTTGGCTTCGGACAACAGAACACTGAAGCTTTCTTT
NA TRBJ2-1 NA TRBV5-1 CASSLTSLGEQFF TGCGCCAGCAGCTTAACTAGTTTAGGTGAGCAGTTCTTC
many TRBJ2-5 TRBD2 TRBV7-2 CASSLEGAPGTRRGETQYF TGTGCCAGCAGCTTAGAAGGGGCCCCCGGGACTAGGAGGGGAGAGACCCAGTACTTC
NA TRBJ2-5 NA TRBV20-1 CSAPRAEVQETQYF TGCAGTGCTCCCAGGGCGGAGGTACAAGAGACCCAGTACTTC
few TRBJ1-6 NA TRBV27 CASSSSKSPLHF TGTGCCAGCAGTTCCTCAAAATCACCCCTCCACTTT
NA TRBJ1-6 NA TRBV5-6 CASSPDKPGPLHF TGTGCCAGCAGCCCGGACAAGCCCGGACCCCTCCACTTT
few TRBJ1-5 NA TRBV6-2/TRBV6-3 CASSSYDPGGIGNQPQHF TGTGCCAGCAGTTCTTACGACCCAGGAGGGATCGGCAATCAGCCCCAGCATTTT
few TRBJ1-1 NA TRBV7-3 CASSLTGLNTEAFF TGTGCCAGCAGCTTAACAGGGTTGAACACTGAAGCTTTCTTT
few TRBJ2-1 TRBD2 TRBV29-1 CSTFPGGGNEQFF TGCAGCACCTTCCCCGGGGGGGGGAATGAGCAGTTCTTC
NA TRBJ1-2 NA TRBV7-2 CASSPDGRYGYTF TGTGCCAGCAGCCCGGACGGACGCTATGGCTACACCTTC
NA TRBJ2-7 TRBD2 TRBV6-4 CASSDELAGGVYEQYF TGTGCCAGCAGTGACGAACTAGCGGGAGGGGTCTACGAGCAGTACTTC
once TRBJ2-7 NA TRBV27 CASSQAPPPGWAGYEQYF TGTGCCAGCAGTCAAGCACCTCCCCCAGGGTGGGCGGGCTACGAGCAGTACTTC
NA TRBJ2-7 NA TRBV20-1 CSVLSGARLSYEQYF TGCAGTGTTTTGTCGGGAGCCCGCCTTTCCTACGAGCAGTACTTC
NA TRBJ2-1 TRBD1 TRBV20-1 CSAESDRGPYNEQFF TGCAGTGCAGAGTCTGACAGGGGTCCCTACAATGAGCAGTTCTTC
NA TRBJ2-7 NA TRBV5-1 CASSPSGGLGYEQYF TGCGCCAGCAGTCCATCCGGGGGGCTGGGCTACGAGCAGTACTTC
NA TRBJ2-7 NA TRBV9 CASSGQLYNEQYF TGTGCCAGCAGCGGACAACTTTACAATGAGCAGTACTTC